The 13 T cell receptor beta chains presented below share a single source sample, sequenced in a study of blood T cell repertoires in COVID-19. TCRdb keeps only in-frame clones here, not all; method: immunoSEQ multiplex PCR. The sample records fewer than 200,000 clones, 81% being singletons. Sequenced material: peripheral blood. These receptor sequences come from a middle-aged woman with COVID-19, enrolled during active disease.

The chain couples TRBV3-1 (or the pseudogene TRBV3-2) to TRBJ1-5; tentative D call: TRBD1 (5 bases). Trimming took 1 base from V and 9 from J, leaving 13 bases between them. CDR1 and CDR2 from the germline V gene are LGHDT and YNNKEL (reference sequence). The CDR3 is made up of 14 amino acids. In DNA form, the CDR3 reads TGTGCCAGCAGCCAAGGTGACAGCCTACGGCCCCAGCATTTT. This sequence encodes CASSQGDSLRPQHF.

V is TRBV30 and J is TRBJ2-6; D not resolved. Germline lookup yields CDR1 GTSNPN and CDR2 SVGIG (reference sequence). This CDR3 contains 14 residues. V gave up 5 bases and J gave up 1 base, with 9 bases separating them. CDR3 nucleotide sequence: TGTGCCTGGGGTAGAGCTTCTGGGGCCAACGTCCTGACTTTC. It codes for CAWGRASGANVLTF.

This clone occurred a few times. The chain combines TRBV27 with TRBJ2-5, with TRBD2 as a possible D gene (6 bases). Germline lookup yields CDR1 MNHEY and CDR2 SMNVEV (reference sequence). The ends were cut back, 2 bases at V and 2 bases at J, with 12 bases in the middle. CDR3 length: 15 amino acids. CDR3 DNA: TGTGCCAGCAGTTTAACGGGGGTTGGACAAGAGACCCAGTACTTC. Translated, it gives CASSLTGVGQETQYF.

The chain uses TRBV9 and TRBJ2-1; 7 bases match TRBD2. The CDR3 is 17 amino acids. The germline gives CDR1 SGDLS, CDR2 YYNGEE. J gave up 2 bases and V 4 bases, and 12 bases lay outside the gene matches. CDR3 loop: CASSQGPSGGTYNEQFF. CDR3 nucleotide sequence: TGTGCCAGCAGCCAAGGACCTAGCGGAGGGACCTACAATGAGCAGTTCTTC.

This rearrangement joins TRBV7-9 to TRBJ2-1, with a weak D call TRBD2 (6 bases). Deletions cut 5 bases from V and 6 bases from J, with 20 bases between. CDR1 is SEHNR and CDR2 is FQNEAQ in the germline V gene (reference sequence). The CDR3 extends over 16 amino acids. DNA for the CDR3: TGTGCCAGCAGCCGACCCGGGGACTCCAGAGTCAATGAGCAGTTCTTC. Its protein product is CASSRPGDSRVNEQFF.

The rearrangement uses TRBV2 and TRBJ2-5; weak D call: TRBD2 (6 bases). The germline gives CDR1 SNHLY, CDR2 FYNNEI. Trimming removed 7 bases at V and 5 bases at J, with 23 bases between. The CDR3 spans 16 residues. The DNA for the CDR3 is TGTGCCAGCACCCCATCCGTGACGGGAGATACCGAGACCCAGTACTTC. Amino acids: CASTPSVTGDTETQYF.

The J gene is TRBJ2-7, the V gene TRBV3-1 (or the pseudogene TRBV3-2), with D perhaps matching TRBD2 (6 bases). In germline, CDR1 is LGHDT, CDR2 YNNKEL (reference sequence). The CDR3 is 17 amino acids. V was pared by 0 bases and J by 5 bases, with 20 bases between. DNA for the CDR3: TGTGCCAGCAGCCAAGATCAAACCCGGGGACTTTCCCACGAGCAGTACTTC. Translation: CASSQDQTRGLSHEQYF.

V and J are TRBV28 and TRBJ2-7; 7 positions match TRBD2. Trimming took 6 bases from V and 5 from J; bases not matched to a gene: 4. The length of the CDR3 is 12 residues. CDR1 is MDHEN, CDR2 SYDVKM, per germline. CDR3 protein: CASSLGLDEQYF. CDR3 nucleotide sequence: TGTGCCAGCAGCTTAGGACTAGACGAGCAGTACTTC.

This rearrangement joins TRBV28 to TRBJ2-7; 11 bases line up with TRBD2. The CDR3 totals 14 residues. V was pared by 6 bases and J by 4 bases, with 5 bases of the junction left unmatched. Per the germline V gene, CDR1 is MDHEN and CDR2 is SYDVKM. Here the CDR3 reads CASRDSGRVYEQYF. Here the CDR3 DNA reads TGTGCCAGCAGAGATAGCGGGAGGGTGTACGAGCAGTACTTC.

This sequence joins TRBV7-2 and TRBJ1-5; D remains unclear. V dropped 5 bases and J dropped 6 bases, with 11 bases sitting between them. Germline CDR1 reads SGHTA; CDR2 reads FQGNSA. This CDR3 has 13 residues. The CDR3 protein is CASSLGRGQPQHF. The DNA for the CDR3 is TGTGCCAGCAGCCTCGGTCGGGGTCAGCCCCAGCATTTT.

This sequence joins TRBV28 and TRBJ1-5, with TRBD1 matching over 8 bases. The CDR3 sequence is 16 residues long. V dropped 5 bases and J dropped 5; count of bases not matched to a gene: 11. Germline V gene data show CDR1 as MDHEN and CDR2 as SYDVKM. The CDR3 sequence is CASSPGAGGLYQPQHF. The CDR3 DNA reads TGTGCCAGCAGTCCAGGGGCAGGGGGCTTATATCAGCCCCAGCATTTT. The whole variable domain, remainder taken from reference TRBV28 and TRBJ1-5, is DVKVTQSSRYLVKRTGEKVFLECVQDMDHENMFWYRQDPGLGLRLIYFSYDVKMKEKGDIPEGYSVSREKKERFSLILESASTNQTSMYLCASSPGAGGLYQPQHFGDGTRLSIL.

This chain links TRBV5-6 with TRBJ2-7, with a possible D match to TRBD2 (7 bases). Per the germline V gene, CDR1 is SGHDT and CDR2 is YYEEEE. V shed 4 bases and J shed 1 base, with 15 bases lying between them. The CDR3 sequence is 15 residues long. The CDR3 DNA follows: TGTGCCAGCAGCCCATGGGGGGGCCCTTCCTACGAGCAGTACGTC. Translated, it gives CASSPWGGPSYEQYV.

CDR3 bases: TGTGCCAGCAGTGTCAGAAGGGGTTTTCCTAGCGGGCTGTCCCAAGAGACCCAGTACTTC. Translated: CASSVRRGFPSGLSQETQYF. The chain combines TRBV2 with TRBJ2-5; 8 nucleotides line up with TRBD2. Germline lookup yields CDR1 SNHLY and CDR2 FYNNEI. Losses at the gene ends were 4 bases for V and 1 base for J; bases not matched to a gene: 20. CDR3 length equals 20 residues.